This TCR beta chain was retrieved from a study of response to subunit inactivated influenza vaccine. From the RT-PCR reads, TCRdb called clonotypes with MiXCR, one entry per CDR3 protein. Of roughly 520,000 distinct CDR3 sequences listed, over 25% were seen once; the top ten hold 1.5% to 2%. Trimming left V 0 bases short and J 4 bases short, with 10 bases between. The CDR3 loop spans 15 amino acids. The germline CDR1 and CDR2 sequences are SGHVS and FQNEAQ. Sample: CD4+ T cells sorted from PBMCs, taken 4 to 6 days after vaccination. The sequence was obtained from a man between 50 and 59 years old who received an inactivated influenza vaccine. This chain connects TRBV7-8 to TRBJ1-3; D is perhaps TRBD1 (5 bases). The CDR3 region has the DNA TGTGCCAGCAGCTTAGCTGGGGGTGTCGGAAACACCATATATTTT. It encodes CASSLAGGVGNTIYF.